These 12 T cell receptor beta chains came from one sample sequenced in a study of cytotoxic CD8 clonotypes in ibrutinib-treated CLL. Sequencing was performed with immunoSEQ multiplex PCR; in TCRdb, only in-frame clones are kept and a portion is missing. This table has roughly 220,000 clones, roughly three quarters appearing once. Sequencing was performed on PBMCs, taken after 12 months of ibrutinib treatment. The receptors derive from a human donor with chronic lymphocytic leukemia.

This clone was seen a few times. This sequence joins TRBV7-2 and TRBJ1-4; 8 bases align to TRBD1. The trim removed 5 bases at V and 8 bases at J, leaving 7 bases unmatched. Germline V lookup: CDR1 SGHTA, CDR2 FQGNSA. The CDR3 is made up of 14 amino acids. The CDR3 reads CASSLQGGQEKLFF. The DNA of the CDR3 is TGTGCCAGCAGCCTACAGGGGGGACAAGAAAAACTGTTTTTT. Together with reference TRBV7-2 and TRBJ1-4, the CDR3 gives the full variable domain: GAGVSQSPSNKVTEKGKDVELRCDPISGHTALYWYRQSLGQGLEFLIYFQGNSAPDKSGLPSDRFSAERTGGSVSTLTIQRTQQEDSAVYLCASSLQGGQEKLFFGSGTQLSVL.

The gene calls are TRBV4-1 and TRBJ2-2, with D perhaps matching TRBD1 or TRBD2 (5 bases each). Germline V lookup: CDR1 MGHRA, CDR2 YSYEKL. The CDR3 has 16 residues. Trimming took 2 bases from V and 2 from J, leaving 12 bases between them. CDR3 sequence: CASSQFRGSNTGELFF. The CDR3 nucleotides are TGCGCCAGCAGCCAATTCCGGGGCAGTAACACCGGGGAGCTGTTTTTT.

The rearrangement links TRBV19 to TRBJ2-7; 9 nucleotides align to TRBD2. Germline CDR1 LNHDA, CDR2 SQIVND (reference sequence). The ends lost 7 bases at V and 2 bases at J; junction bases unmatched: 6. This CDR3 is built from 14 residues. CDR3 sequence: CASTLTSGAYEQYF. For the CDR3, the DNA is TGTGCCAGTACCCTGACTAGCGGCGCCTACGAGCAGTACTTC.

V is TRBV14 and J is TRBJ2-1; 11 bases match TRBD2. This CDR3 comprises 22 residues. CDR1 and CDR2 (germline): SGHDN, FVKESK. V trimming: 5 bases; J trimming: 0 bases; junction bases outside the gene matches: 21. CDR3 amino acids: CASSSRTPGLAVSQSSYNEQFF. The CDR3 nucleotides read TGTGCCAGCAGCAGCCGGACTCCGGGACTAGCGGTTTCCCAGAGCTCCTACAATGAGCAGTTCTTC.

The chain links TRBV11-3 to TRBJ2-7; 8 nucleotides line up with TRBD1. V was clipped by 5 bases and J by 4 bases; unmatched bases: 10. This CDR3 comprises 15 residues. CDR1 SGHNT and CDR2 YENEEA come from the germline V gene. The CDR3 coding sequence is TGTGCCAGCAGCGCCCAGACAGGGGCCCCTTACGAGCAGTACTTC. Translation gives CASSAQTGAPYEQYF.

This CDR3 reads CASSQGIQNTEAFF. The CDR3, as DNA: TGTGCCAGCAGCCAGGGGATACAGAACACTGAAGCTTTCTTT. The J gene is TRBJ1-1, the V gene TRBV14; no clear D. The CDR3 is 14 amino acids. With 3 bases removed from V and 1 base from J, the gap between germline ends came to 9 bases. CDR1 SGHDN and CDR2 FVKESK come from the germline V gene.

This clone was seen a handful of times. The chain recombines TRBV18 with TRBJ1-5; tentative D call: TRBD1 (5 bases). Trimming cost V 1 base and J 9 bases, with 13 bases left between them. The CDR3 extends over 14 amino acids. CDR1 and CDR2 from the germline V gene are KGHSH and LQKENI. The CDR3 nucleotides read TGTGCCAGCTCACCACTGGGGTCCGGGGGGCCCCAGCATTTT. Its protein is CASSPLGSGGPQHF.

CDR3 in amino acids: CSARVVGGYTF. The CDR3 DNA sequence: TGCAGTGCTAGAGTTGTGGGTGGCTACACCTTC. V usage is TRBV20-1 and J usage is TRBJ1-2; D not certain. CDR3 length equals 11 residues. In germline, CDR1 is DFQATT, CDR2 SNEGSKA (reference sequence). V was cut by 1 base and J by 7 bases, with 7 bases left in between.

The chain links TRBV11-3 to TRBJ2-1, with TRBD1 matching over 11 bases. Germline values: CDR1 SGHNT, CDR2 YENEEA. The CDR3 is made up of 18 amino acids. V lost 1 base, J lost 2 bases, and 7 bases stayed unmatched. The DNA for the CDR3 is TGTGCCAGCAGCTTAGGAGGGAGGGGACAGGGGGCCTACAATGAGCAGTTCTTC. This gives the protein CASSLGGRGQGAYNEQFF.

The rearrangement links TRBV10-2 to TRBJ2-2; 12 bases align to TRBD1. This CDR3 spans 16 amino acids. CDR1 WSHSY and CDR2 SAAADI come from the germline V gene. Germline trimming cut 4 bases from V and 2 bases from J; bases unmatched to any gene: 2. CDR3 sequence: CASSGGTGGNTGELFF. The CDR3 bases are TGCGCCAGCAGTGGAGGGACAGGGGGCAACACCGGGGAGCTGTTTTTT.

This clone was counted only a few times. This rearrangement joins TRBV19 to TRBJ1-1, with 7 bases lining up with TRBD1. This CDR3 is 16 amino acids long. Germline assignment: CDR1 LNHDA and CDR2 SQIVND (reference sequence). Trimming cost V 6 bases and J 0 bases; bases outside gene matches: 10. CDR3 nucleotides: TGTGCCAGTAGCACTACTAGACAGGGATTGAACACTGAAGCTTTCTTT. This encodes CASSTTRQGLNTEAFF.

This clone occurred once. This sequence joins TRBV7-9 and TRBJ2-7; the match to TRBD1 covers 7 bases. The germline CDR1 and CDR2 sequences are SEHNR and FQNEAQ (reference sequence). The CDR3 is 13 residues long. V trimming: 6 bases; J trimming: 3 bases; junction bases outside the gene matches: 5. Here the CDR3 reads CASRTTGDYEQYF. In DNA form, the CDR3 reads TGTGCCAGCAGGACAACAGGGGACTACGAGCAGTACTTC.